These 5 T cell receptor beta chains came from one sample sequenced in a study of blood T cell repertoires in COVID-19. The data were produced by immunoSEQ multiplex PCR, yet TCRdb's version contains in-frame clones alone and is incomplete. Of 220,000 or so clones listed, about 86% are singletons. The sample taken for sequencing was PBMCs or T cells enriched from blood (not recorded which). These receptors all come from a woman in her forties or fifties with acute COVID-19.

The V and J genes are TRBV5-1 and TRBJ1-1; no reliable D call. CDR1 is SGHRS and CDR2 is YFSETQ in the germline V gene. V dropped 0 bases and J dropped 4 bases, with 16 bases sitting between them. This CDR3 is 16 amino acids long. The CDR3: CASSLGLSTGGTEAFF. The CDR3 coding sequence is TGCGCCAGCAGCTTGGGACTTTCTACGGGAGGCACTGAAGCTTTCTTT.

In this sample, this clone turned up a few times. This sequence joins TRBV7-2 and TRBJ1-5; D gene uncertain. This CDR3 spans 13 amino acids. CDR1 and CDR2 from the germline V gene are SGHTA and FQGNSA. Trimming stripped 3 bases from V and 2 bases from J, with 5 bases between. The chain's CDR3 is CASSLRGNQPQHF. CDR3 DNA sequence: TGTGCCAGCAGCTTGAGGGGCAATCAGCCCCAGCATTTT.

The CDR3 spells CASSQGLAGPTDTQYF. In DNA form, the CDR3 reads TGCGCCAGCAGCCAGGGACTAGCGGGACCCACAGATACGCAGTATTTT. This rearrangement joins TRBV5-1 to TRBJ2-3, with 13 bases matching TRBD2. Trimming removed 4 bases from V and 2 bases from J; junction bases left unmatched: 4. The CDR3 spans 16 residues. CDR1 and CDR2 from the germline V gene are SGHRS and YFSETQ.

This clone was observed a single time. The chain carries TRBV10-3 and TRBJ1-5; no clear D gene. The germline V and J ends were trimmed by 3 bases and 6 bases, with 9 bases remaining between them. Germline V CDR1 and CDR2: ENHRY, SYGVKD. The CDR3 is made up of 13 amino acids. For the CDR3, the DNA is TGTGCCATCAGTGAAAGGGAGTTTCAGCCCCAGCATTTT. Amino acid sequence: CAISEREFQPQHF.

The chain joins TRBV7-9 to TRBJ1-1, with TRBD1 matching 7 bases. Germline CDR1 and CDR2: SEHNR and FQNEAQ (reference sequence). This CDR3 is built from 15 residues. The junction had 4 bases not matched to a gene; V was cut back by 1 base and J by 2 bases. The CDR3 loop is CASSLGTGANTEAFF. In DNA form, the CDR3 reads TGTGCCAGCAGCTTAGGGACAGGAGCTAACACTGAAGCTTTCTTT.